Below are 21 T cell receptor beta chains sequenced from a single sample in a study of Graves' ophthalmopathy and Graves' hyperthyroidism. Amplified material comprised TCR beta CDR3 regions derived from RNA transcripts. The first round was an RT-PCR with HTBI primers, and the second round was a multiplex PCR. TCRdb processed the multiplex PCR reads anew with MiXCR; each CDR3 protein has one entry. The repertoire has about 620,000 distinct CDR3 sequences, about a fifth of them found once; the top ten carry approximately 7%. Sequencing was carried out using peripheral blood. The receptors come from a woman between 18 and 30 years old with stable Graves' hyperthyroidism. Some clones in this sample may be carry-over from other donors' samples.

In this sample, this clonotype turned up a few times. This chain joins TRBV7-2 and TRBJ2-2; the D gene could be TRBD1 or TRBD2 (5 bases each). This CDR3 has 15 amino acids. Germline CDR1 and CDR2: SGHTA and FQGNSA. V was clipped by 5 bases and J by 2 bases, with 12 bases between them. The CDR3 is CASSTRTRNTGELFF. The DNA of the CDR3 is TGTGCCAGCAGCACTAGGACACGAAACACCGGGGAGCTGTTTTTT.

The chain uses TRBV2 and TRBJ2-5; possibly TRBD1 or TRBD2 for D (5 bases each). Trimming left V 8 bases short and J 0 bases short, with 19 bases between. Germline V lookup: CDR1 SNHLY, CDR2 FYNNEI. CDR3 size: 16 residues. The CDR3 sequence is CASLKTRGVYQETQYF. The CDR3 region has the DNA TGTGCCAGCCTAAAAACAAGAGGGGTCTACCAAGAGACCCAGTACTTC.

This clonotype was counted a few times. The chain uses TRBV4-2 and TRBJ2-5; D might be TRBD1 (6 bases). From germline, CDR1 is LGHNA and CDR2 YNFKEQ. CDR3 size: 15 residues. Trimming shortened V by 5 bases and J by 0 bases, and 13 bases separated the two germline ends. The CDR3 DNA reads TGTGCCAGCAGCAACGGACAGACGTACCAAGAGACCCAGTACTTC. Encoded protein: CASSNGQTYQETQYF.

The chain links TRBV7-8 to TRBJ1-1; no reliable D call. Germline CDR1 reads SGHVS; CDR2 reads FQNEAQ. Trimming stripped 2 bases from V and 5 bases from J, with 9 bases between. The CDR3 is 13 residues long. The CDR3 protein is CASSLTRETEAFF. The CDR3 DNA reads as TGTGCCAGCAGCTTAACTCGGGAGACTGAAGCTTTCTTT.

The chain has TRBV7-8 and TRBJ2-7; 11 bases are a match to TRBD2. This CDR3 has 14 amino acids. CDR1 is SGHVS and CDR2 is FQNEAQ in the germline V gene. The J segment lost 7 bases and the V segment lost 3 bases, leaving 5 bases of the junction unmatched. The CDR3 protein is CASSLTSGAGEQYF. CDR3 sequence (DNA): TGTGCCAGCAGCTTGACTAGCGGGGCGGGGGAGCAGTACTTC.

The rearrangement uses TRBV10-3 and TRBJ2-7; 7 bases fit TRBD1. Germline V gives CDR1 ENHRY, CDR2 SYGVKD. Losses at the gene ends were 2 bases for V and 3 bases for J; bases not matched to a gene: 4. The CDR3 is 14 amino acids. DNA of the CDR3: TGTGCCATCAGTGAGGGGACAGAGAGCTACGAGCAGTACTTC. As protein: CAISEGTESYEQYF.

Notes on this clonotype: Since a much larger clone is just one base distant, this may be a read error. The chain combines TRBV10-1 with TRBJ2-7; 8 positions match TRBD2. This CDR3 has 13 amino acids. Germline V lookup: CDR1 WNHNN, CDR2 SYGVQD (reference sequence). V shed 5 bases and J 5 bases; nucleotides not matched to a gene: 5. CDR3 nucleotides: TGCGCCAGCAGTCCTATCGGGAGGGACGAGCAGTACTTC. Protein sequence: CASSPIGRDEQYF.

The J gene is TRBJ1-2, the V gene TRBV30; D unclear. The CDR3 has 13 amino acids. The V gene lost 4 bases and the J gene lost 4 bases, with 13 bases spanning the gap. The germline CDR1 and CDR2 sequences are GTSNPN and SVGIG (reference sequence). The CDR3 reads CAWTRGGFYGYTF. CDR3 DNA: TGTGCCTGGACCCGGGGAGGGTTCTATGGCTACACCTTC.

This chain connects TRBV12-5 to TRBJ1-1; weak D call: TRBD1 (5 bases). The V end was cut by 2 bases, the J end by 6 bases, with 13 bases between. The CDR3 length is 14 residues. Germline CDR1 LGHNT, CDR2 FRNRAP. The CDR3 DNA is TGTGCTAGTGGTTTGATTGGGGCTAGGGCTGAAGCTTTCTTT. Translated: CASGLIGARAEAFF.

This clonotype has only a few counts. One end of the junction fails to match germline, which may point to a read error. The rearrangement uses TRBV6-5 and TRBJ1-1, with D uncertain. CDR3 length: 15 amino acids. From germline, CDR1 is MNHEY and CDR2 SVGAGI. CDR3 in amino acids: CTSSSDRPMNTEAFF. In DNA, the CDR3 is TGTACCAGCAGTTCCGATCGACCCATGAACACTGAAGCTTTCTTT.

This clonotype was recorded at least ten times. The chain uses TRBV28 and TRBJ1-5; D is unresolved. The V gene's germline CDR1 is MDHEN and CDR2 SYDVKM. This CDR3 has 15 residues. The V and J ends lost 5 bases and 5 bases respectively, with 16 bases between them. DNA for the CDR3: TGTGCCAGCAGTGCTGGATCACTATTCGATCAGCCCCAGCATTTT. Protein sequence: CASSAGSLFDQPQHF.

Many counts were recorded for this clonotype. This sequence joins TRBV7-9 and TRBJ2-5; D possibly matches TRBD1 or TRBD2 (6 bases each). This CDR3 has 17 residues. The germline gives CDR1 SEHNR, CDR2 FQNEAQ (reference sequence). Trimming took 1 base from V and 3 from J, leaving 18 bases between them. The CDR3 here is CASSLGYGGWVEETQYF. In DNA form, the CDR3 reads TGTGCCAGCAGCTTAGGTTACGGGGGCTGGGTTGAAGAGACCCAGTACTTC.

This clonotype was seen many times. This rearrangement joins TRBV2 to TRBJ1-5; TRBD1 matches at 9 bases. CDR3 length: 16 residues. The germline CDR1 and CDR2 sequences are SNHLY and FYNNEI. V was clipped by 7 bases and J by 4 bases; unmatched bases: 11. In nucleotides, the CDR3 is TGTGCCAGCATCCGGGACAGGGCTCTAGGGAATCAGCCCCAGCATTTT. Translation gives CASIRDRALGNQPQHF.

In its sample, this clonotype was seen many times. The V and J genes are TRBV10-3 and TRBJ2-5, with 10 bases fitting TRBD1. This CDR3 region has 14 residues. CDR1 and CDR2 from the germline V gene are ENHRY and SYGVKD. J lost 1 base, V lost 9 bases, and 5 bases had no gene match. The CDR3 here is CAISTGGFQETQYF. CDR3 nucleotide sequence: TGTGCCATTTCGACAGGGGGCTTCCAAGAGACCCAGTACTTC.

This clonotype has at least ten counts. V gene TRBV2 combines with J gene TRBJ2-7; 13 nucleotides agree with TRBD2. V shed 6 bases and J 4 bases; nucleotides not matched to a gene: 6. This CDR3 contains 15 residues. Germline V gene lookup returns CDR1 SNHLY and CDR2 FYNNEI. This CDR3 reads CASRRTSGGGYEQYF. CDR3 sequence (DNA): TGTGCCAGCAGAAGGACTAGCGGGGGAGGATACGAGCAGTACTTC.

This clonotype was recorded at least ten times. The gene calls are TRBV12-3 or TRBV12-4 and TRBJ1-1; TRBD1 is a possible D gene (6 bases). The germline V and J ends were trimmed by 4 bases and 3 bases, with 12 bases remaining between them. The CDR3 totals 14 residues. This CDR3 is CASSSRQVYTEAFF. As DNA, the CDR3 is TGTGCCAGCAGTTCCCGACAGGTTTACACTGAAGCTTTCTTT.

This clonotype was seen at least ten times. This chain joins TRBV29-1 and TRBJ2-7; a weak D match, TRBD1 (6 bases). CDR3 length equals 14 residues. V was cut by 4 bases and J by 0 bases, with 13 bases left in between. Germline-derived CDR1 and CDR2 are SQVTM and ANQGSEA. CDR3 sequence reads: CSVGYRVSSYEQYF. In DNA, the CDR3 is TGCAGCGTTGGATACAGGGTGAGCTCCTACGAGCAGTACTTC.

The J gene is TRBJ2-7, the V gene TRBV6-2 or TRBV6-3; no definite D call. Trimming stripped 6 bases from V and 0 bases from J, with 15 bases between. The CDR3 sequence is 15 residues long. Germline assignment: CDR1 MNHEY and CDR2 SVGEGT. CDR3 coding DNA: TGTGCCAGCAGCCACAGCCTGGGGTCCTCCTACGAGCAGTACTTC. It codes for CASSHSLGSSYEQYF.

This clonotype appeared many times. This chain links TRBV6-1 with TRBJ1-1; 12 bases align to TRBD1. The CDR3 covers 16 residues. CDR1 is MNHNS and CDR2 is SASEGT in the germline V gene. V dropped 11 bases and J dropped 7; count of bases not matched to a gene: 17. CDR3 sequence reads: CAGRRDRGRMGGEAFF. The CDR3 DNA reads TGTGCCGGACGCCGGGACAGGGGGCGCATGGGCGGTGAAGCTTTCTTT.

A note on this clonotype: One end of the junction is discordant with germline, which a read error may explain. This chain uses TRBV4-2 with TRBJ2-5, with D maybe TRBD1 (7 bases). Per germline, CDR1 LGHNA and CDR2 YNFKEQ. The CDR3 has 15 residues. The DNA of the CDR3 is TGTGCCAGCAGCCAGATGACAGGGAGAGGGGGGACCCGGTACTTC. The encoded protein is CASSQMTGRGGTRYF.

This clonotype was seen at least ten times. The rearrangement uses TRBV10-3 and TRBJ1-1; D ambiguous. The germline CDR1 and CDR2 sequences are ENHRY and SYGVKD. The CDR3 extends over 15 amino acids. Trimming cost V 11 bases and J 1 base, with 20 bases left between them. The CDR3 loop reads CAVQDSDTANTEAFF. CDR3 DNA: TGTGCCGTCCAGGACTCCGACACGGCGAACACTGAAGCTTTCTTT.